The next 10 T cell receptor beta chains were all read from a single sample in a study of blood T cell repertoires in COVID-19. Assay used: immunoSEQ multiplex PCR; TCRdb lists only in-frame clones, some missing. The sample includes more than 80,000 clones, about four fifths of them seen just once. The sequencing input was peripheral blood. The receptors were gathered from a woman in her fifties or sixties with acute or convalescent COVID-19.

The rearrangement joins TRBV19 to TRBJ1-2; D is unresolved. Between the trimmed V and J ends, which lost 1 base and 0 bases, there was a span of 9 bases. Germline V lookup: CDR1 LNHDA, CDR2 SQIVND (reference sequence). The CDR3 totals 15 residues. CDR3 DNA: TGTGCCAGTAGTATAGGGCAGAGCGCTAACTATGGCTACACCTTC. As protein: CASSIGQSANYGYTF. The variable domain in full, with the rest retrieved from reference TRBV19 and TRBJ1-2, is DGGITQSPKYLFRKEGQNVTLSCEQNLNHDAMYWYRQDPGQGLRLIYYSQIVNDFQKGDIAEGYSVSREKKESFPLTVTSAQKNPTAFYLCASSIGQSANYGYTFGSGTRLTVV.

The rearrangement links TRBV5-1 to TRBJ1-1; TRBD1 might be the D (5 bases). CDR1 SGHRS and CDR2 YFSETQ come from the germline V gene. The CDR3 contains 14 residues. Trimming took off 0 bases at V and 0 bases at J, with 6 bases between the two ends. CDR3 residues: CASSLDRLNTEAFF. The CDR3 DNA sequence: TGCGCCAGCAGCTTGGACAGGTTGAACACTGAAGCTTTCTTT.

V usage is TRBV6-5 and J usage is TRBJ1-1; 8 nucleotides line up with TRBD1. This CDR3 spans 15 amino acids. The V segment lost 5 bases and the J segment 8 bases; nucleotides outside the gene matches: 13. Per germline, CDR1 MNHEY and CDR2 SVGAGI. The CDR3 coding sequence is TGTGCCAGCAGTACCAGAGGGGACAGGAGTTTCGAAGCTTTCTTT. Translating it yields CASSTRGDRSFEAFF.

The chain recombines TRBV20-1 with TRBJ1-3; possibly TRBD1 for D (5 bases). Trimming removed 3 bases at V and 5 bases at J, with 11 bases between. This CDR3 spans 13 amino acids. The germline V gene encodes CDR1 DFQATT and CDR2 SNEGSKA (reference sequence). The CDR3 DNA follows: TGCAGTGCTAGTCAGGGCCTGAGAAACACCATATATTTT. Translating gives CSASQGLRNTIYF.

The V and J genes are TRBV6-5 and TRBJ2-1, with D possibly matching TRBD2 (6 bases). Trimming cost V 6 bases and J 1 base, with 7 bases left between them. The germline V gene has CDR1 MNHEY and CDR2 SVGAGI. The length of the CDR3 is 13 residues. As DNA, the CDR3 is TGTGCCAGCAGCGGGAGTTCCTACAATGAGCAGTTCTTC. Translation gives CASSGSSYNEQFF.

A single count supports this clone. V usage is TRBV5-1 and J usage is TRBJ1-1, with a possible D match to TRBD1 (6 bases). Germline CDR1 reads SGHRS; CDR2 reads YFSETQ. V shed 2 bases and J shed 1 base, with 12 bases lying between them. CDR3 length: 15 amino acids. Here the CDR3 DNA reads TGCGCCAGCAGCTTTACAGGGTTGGGGAACACTGAAGCTTTCTTT. It codes for CASSFTGLGNTEAFF. The full variable domain, rest sourced from reference TRBV5-1 and TRBJ1-1, is KAGVTQTPRYLIKTRGQQVTLSCSPISGHRSVSWYQQTPGQGLQFLFEYFSETQRNKGNFPGRFSGRQFSNSRSEMNVSTLELGDSALYLCASSFTGLGNTEAFFGQGTRLTVV.

V and J are TRBV2 and TRBJ1-5; 10 bases match TRBD1. The V gene's germline CDR1 is SNHLY and CDR2 FYNNEI. There are 14 residues in the CDR3. The J segment lost 6 bases and the V segment lost 6 bases, leaving 5 bases of the junction unmatched. Here the CDR3 DNA reads TGTGCCAGCAGCGGACAGGGGGTTGGTCAGCCCCAGCATTTT. It specifies CASSGQGVGQPQHF.

The chain couples TRBV19 to TRBJ2-1; TRBD1 aligns across 10 bases. The CDR3 is made up of 16 amino acids. CDR1 and CDR2 from the germline V gene are LNHDA and SQIVND (reference sequence). Germline trimming cut 5 bases from V and 3 bases from J; bases unmatched to any gene: 7. CDR3 nucleotides: TGTGCCAGTAGTCCGGGGGACAGGGGAAACTACAATGAGCAGTTCTTC. Amino acids: CASSPGDRGNYNEQFF.

The chain is built from TRBV5-4 and TRBJ1-2, with D possibly TRBD1 on 5 matching bases. V dropped 0 bases and J dropped 6 bases, with 9 bases sitting between them. The CDR3 consists of 13 residues. Germline V gene sequence: CDR1 SGHNT, CDR2 YYREEE (reference sequence). CDR3 in amino acids: CASSLAGIDGYTF. CDR3 coding DNA: TGTGCCAGCAGCTTGGCAGGGATCGATGGCTACACCTTC.

The chain uses TRBV7-2 and TRBJ1-5; TRBD1 is a possible D gene (6 bases). The CDR3 consists of 15 residues. The V end was cut by 0 bases, the J end by 5 bases, with 11 bases between. The V gene's germline CDR1 is SGHTA and CDR2 FQGNSA. This CDR3 reads CASSLAGADHQPQHF. CDR3 nucleotides: TGTGCCAGCAGCTTAGCGGGGGCGGATCATCAGCCCCAGCATTTT.